Sequencing of this TCR beta chain was carried out in a study of post-analysis software for immune sequencing data (dated by TCRdb to between 2014 and 2017). Study-wide context: Relapsing-remitting, secondary progressive and progressive-relapsing multiple sclerosis were recorded as disease courses, and subtype annotation was lacking for some patients. The patient repertoires were compared against approximately eleven previously published healthy control repertoires obtained from donors aged roughly 6 to 26 years. A subset of samples was prepared in parallel using single-end sample barcoding, then pooled and co-amplified after Illumina adapter ligation.

Turning to this clonotype: Its specific antigen is unknown. Per-nucleotide qualities are absent, and no much larger clonotype sits a single base away.

To prepare the library, PCR was applied. Sequenced on an Illumina HiSeq 2500. To reduce PCR and sequencing biases, unique molecular identifiers were incorporated into the TCR beta cDNA libraries. Approximately 500,000 cDNA molecules were obtained per 1 to 10 million input T cells, so each molecule approximated one T cell. The patient libraries were prepared and sequenced using the same protocol as the earlier healthy control dataset. Within a given batch, samples were prepared together, multiplexed and sequenced on the same HiSeq lane. Under the source paper's analysis protocol: Raw barcoded reads were processed with MIGEC, discarding single-read molecular identifier groups before consensus assembly and CDR3 extraction. VDJtools was used for post-analysis of the clonotype tables, and diversity was normalized by down-sampling every dataset to the size of the smallest sample. In repertoire overlap clustering, CDR3 amino acid sequences, but not nucleotide sequences, were matched to correct batch-related cross-sample contamination. Clones were called with MiXCR by TCRdb after fastp trimmed the public reads at Q25, and only in-frame beta chains were retained. Rows with one shared CDR3 protein collapse into an entry with the most common genes and DNA. These V and J calls rely on TCRdb rather than the paper's analysis. The table for this sample lists more than 450,000 distinct CDR3 sequences; 30% to 40% of them were counted only once. The biggest ten clones account for about 6% of the sample.

To demonstrate the VDJtools post-analysis software, TCR beta repertoires were profiled from the peripheral blood of about 13 young patients with multiple sclerosis. The multiple sclerosis patients were children and adolescents ranging in age from 6 to 15 years. The V end loses 6 bases and the J end loses 5 bases, and a stretch of 7 bases separates them. The germline V gene sets CDR1 to MGHDK and CDR2 to SYGVNS. From its cysteine to its phenylalanine, the CDR3 spans 12 amino acids. Only CDR3 DNA remains: 36 bases, in frame from the first base. Study-wide findings and limitations: The control group was slightly older than the multiple sclerosis patient group. Roughly 5 TRBV segments, including TRBV5-6, TRBV5-1 and TRBV20-1, were significantly more frequent in patients than controls. Strong co-clustering of samples prepared in the same batch was shown by direct clustering with F measure, prompting a batch-effect correction. Multiple sclerosis patients had significantly lower normalized Chao1 diversity than controls, a result that suggests substantial peripheral T-cell clonal expansion.

This TCR was sampled from a girl aged 2 to 17 with multiple sclerosis. The rearranged segments are TRBV25-1 and TRBJ2-2; the D gene is not confidently resolved. The sequenced sample was blood. The CDR3 region reads CASRQKTGELFF. Read as DNA, the sequence is TGTGCCAGCAGACAGAAGACCGGGGAGCTGTTTTTT.